The present entry profiles one T cell receptor beta chain with its context. What it binds is unknown. These data come from a study of beta chain features in type 1 diabetes. For the study at large: Researchers looked at 107,917,701 sorted cells across all samples. Findings and limits, study-wide: Type 1 diabetes patients had TCRB CDR3s that were shorter (moderately but significantly so) in all four CD4+ subsets. A possible short-template PCR bias applies equally to patients and controls. Among patients, naive, central memory and Treg TCRB repertoires appeared more similar than among healthy donors.

The CDR3 covers 13 residues. Germline CDR1 is WSHSY and CDR2 is SAAADI. The junction had 2 bases not matched to a gene; V was cut back by 6 bases and J by 3 bases. The isolated RNA, all of it, was reverse transcribed, so expressed TCRB transcripts were what got sequenced. Assay: immunoSEQ multiplex PCR; the TCRdb copy retains only in-frame clones and omits some. There are about 140,000 clones in the sample; more than 9% occur only once, and 1.3% lies in the top ten. This clonotype was sampled from a young man in good health. The sample consisted of naive CD4+ T cells from blood. The J gene is TRBJ2-7, the V gene TRBV10-2, with 10 positions matching TRBD1. The CDR3 is CASSRDRGYEQYF. In nucleotides, the CDR3 is TGCGCCAGCAGCCGGGACAGGGGCTACGAGCAGTACTTC.